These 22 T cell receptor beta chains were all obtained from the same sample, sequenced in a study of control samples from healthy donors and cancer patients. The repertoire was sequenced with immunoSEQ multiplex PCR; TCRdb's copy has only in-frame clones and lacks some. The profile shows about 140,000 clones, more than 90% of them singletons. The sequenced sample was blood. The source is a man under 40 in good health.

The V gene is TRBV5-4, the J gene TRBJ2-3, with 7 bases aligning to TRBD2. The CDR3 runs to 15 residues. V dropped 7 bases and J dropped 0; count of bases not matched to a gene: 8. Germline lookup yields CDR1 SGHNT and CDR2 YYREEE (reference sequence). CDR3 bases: TGTGCCAGCCTGAAAAGCGGGACTAGCACAGATACGCAGTATTTT. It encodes CASLKSGTSTDTQYF.

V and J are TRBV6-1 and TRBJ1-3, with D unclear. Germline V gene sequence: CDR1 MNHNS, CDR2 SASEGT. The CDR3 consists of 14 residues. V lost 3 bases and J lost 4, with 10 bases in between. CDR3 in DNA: TGTGCCAGCAGTGACGCGGGTGGCGGAAACACCATATATTTT. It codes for CASSDAGGGNTIYF.

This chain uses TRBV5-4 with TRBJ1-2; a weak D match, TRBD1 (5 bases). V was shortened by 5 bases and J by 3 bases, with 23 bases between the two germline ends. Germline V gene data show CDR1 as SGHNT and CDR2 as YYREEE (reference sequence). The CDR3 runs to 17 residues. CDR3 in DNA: TGTGCCAGCAGATGGGGTCAAGGGGCCACCTCGGACTATGGCTACACCTTC. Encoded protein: CASRWGQGATSDYGYTF.

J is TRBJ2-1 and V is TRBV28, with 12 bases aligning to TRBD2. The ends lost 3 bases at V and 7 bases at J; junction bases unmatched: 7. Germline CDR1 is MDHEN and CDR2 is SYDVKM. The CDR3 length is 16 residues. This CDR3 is CASSFLLAGGMNEQFF. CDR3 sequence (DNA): TGTGCCAGCAGTTTTTTACTAGCGGGAGGAATGAATGAGCAGTTCTTC. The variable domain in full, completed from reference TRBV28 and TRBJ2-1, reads DVKVTQSSRYLVKRTGEKVFLECVQDMDHENMFWYRQDPGLGLRLIYFSYDVKMKEKGDIPEGYSVSREKKERFSLILESASTNQTSMYLCASSFLLAGGMNEQFFGPGTRLTVL.

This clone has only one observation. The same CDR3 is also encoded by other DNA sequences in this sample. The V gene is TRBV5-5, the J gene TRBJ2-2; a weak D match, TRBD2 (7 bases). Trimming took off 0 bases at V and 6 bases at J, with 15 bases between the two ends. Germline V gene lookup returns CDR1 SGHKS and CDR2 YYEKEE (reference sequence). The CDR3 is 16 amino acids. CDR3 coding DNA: TGTGCCAGCAGCTTGGCCGGAGGGGGAGGGCCCGGGGAGCTGTTTTTT. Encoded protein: CASSLAGGGGPGELFF. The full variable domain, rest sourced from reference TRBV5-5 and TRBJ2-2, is DAGVTQSPTHLIKTRGQQVTLRCSPISGHKSVSWYQQVLGQGPQFIFQYYEKEERGRGNFPDRFSARQFPNYSSELNVNALLLGDSALYLCASSLAGGGGPGELFFGEGSRLTVL.

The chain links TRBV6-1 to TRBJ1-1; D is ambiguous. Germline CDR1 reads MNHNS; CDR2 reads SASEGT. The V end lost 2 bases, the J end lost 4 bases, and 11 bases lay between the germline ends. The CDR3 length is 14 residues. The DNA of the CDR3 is TGTGCCAGCAGTGAAACGACACTTACCACTGAAGCTTTCTTT. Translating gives CASSETTLTTEAFF.

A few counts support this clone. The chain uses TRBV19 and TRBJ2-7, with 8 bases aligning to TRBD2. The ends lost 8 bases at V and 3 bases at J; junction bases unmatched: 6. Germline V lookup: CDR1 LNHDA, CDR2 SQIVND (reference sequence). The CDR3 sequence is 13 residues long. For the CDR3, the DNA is TGTGCCAGTGGGCCAGCGGGAGTCTACGAGCAGTACTTC. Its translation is CASGPAGVYEQYF.

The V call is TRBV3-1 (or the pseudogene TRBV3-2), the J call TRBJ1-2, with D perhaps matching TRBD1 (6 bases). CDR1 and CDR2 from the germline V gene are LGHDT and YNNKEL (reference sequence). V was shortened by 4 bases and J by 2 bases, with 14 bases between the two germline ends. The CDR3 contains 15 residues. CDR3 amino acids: CASSRGGLVNYGYTF. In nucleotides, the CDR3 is TGTGCCAGCAGCCGGGGGGGGCTCGTCAACTATGGCTACACCTTC.

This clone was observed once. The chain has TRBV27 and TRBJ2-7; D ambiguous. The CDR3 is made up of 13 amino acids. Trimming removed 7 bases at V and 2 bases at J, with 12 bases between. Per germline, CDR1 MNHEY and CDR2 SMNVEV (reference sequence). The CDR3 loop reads CASMLGPTYEQYF. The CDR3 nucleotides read TGTGCCAGCATGCTCGGGCCAACCTACGAGCAGTACTTC.

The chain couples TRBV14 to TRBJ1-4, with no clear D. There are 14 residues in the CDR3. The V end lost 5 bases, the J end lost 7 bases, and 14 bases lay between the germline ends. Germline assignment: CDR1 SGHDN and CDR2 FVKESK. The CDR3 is CASSVRRGGEKLFF. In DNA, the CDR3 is TGTGCCAGCAGCGTCCGACGGGGTGGTGAAAAACTGTTTTTT.

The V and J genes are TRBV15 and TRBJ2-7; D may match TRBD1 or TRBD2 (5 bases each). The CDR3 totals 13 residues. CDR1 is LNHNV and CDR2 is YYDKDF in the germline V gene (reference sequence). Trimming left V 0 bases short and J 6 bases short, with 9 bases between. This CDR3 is CATSRDPGSEQYF. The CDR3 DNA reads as TGTGCCACCAGCAGAGATCCAGGGAGCGAGCAGTACTTC.

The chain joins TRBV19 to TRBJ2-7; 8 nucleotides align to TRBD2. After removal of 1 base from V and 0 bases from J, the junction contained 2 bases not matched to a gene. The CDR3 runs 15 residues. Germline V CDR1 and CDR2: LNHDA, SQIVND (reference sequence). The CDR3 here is CASSIAGGSSYEQYF. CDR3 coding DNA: TGTGCCAGTAGTATAGCGGGAGGGAGCTCCTACGAGCAGTACTTC.

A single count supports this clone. The CDR3 DNA reads as TGTGCCAGCGGGCGCGTGGGGGGGAGCACTGAAGCTTTCTTT. Translated: CASGRVGGSTEAFF. The chain joins TRBV7-2 to TRBJ1-1; tentatively, D is TRBD1 (5 bases). The germline V gene has CDR1 SGHTA and CDR2 FQGNSA. The CDR3 contains 14 residues. V was trimmed by 8 bases and J by 4 bases, leaving 17 bases between them.

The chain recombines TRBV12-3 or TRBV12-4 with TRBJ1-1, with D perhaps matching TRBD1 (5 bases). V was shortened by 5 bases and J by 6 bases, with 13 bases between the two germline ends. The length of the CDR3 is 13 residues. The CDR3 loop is CASSPSRGAEAFF. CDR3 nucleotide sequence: TGTGCCAGCAGTCCTTCTCGGGGGGCTGAAGCTTTCTTT.

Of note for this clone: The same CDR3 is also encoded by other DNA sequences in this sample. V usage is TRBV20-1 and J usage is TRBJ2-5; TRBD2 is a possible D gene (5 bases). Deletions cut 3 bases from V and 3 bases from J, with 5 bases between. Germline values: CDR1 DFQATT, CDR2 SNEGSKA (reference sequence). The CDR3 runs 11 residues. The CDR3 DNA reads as TGCAGTGCTAGCGGGGAAGAGACCCAGTACTTC. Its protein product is CSASGEETQYF.

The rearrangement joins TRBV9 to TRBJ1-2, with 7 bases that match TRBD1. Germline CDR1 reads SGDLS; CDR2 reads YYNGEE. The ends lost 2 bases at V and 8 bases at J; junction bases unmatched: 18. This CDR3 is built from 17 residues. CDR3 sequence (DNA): TGTGCCAGCAGCGTTTCCCAACCTATACAGGGGTGGTTGGGCTACACCTTC. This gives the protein CASSVSQPIQGWLGYTF.

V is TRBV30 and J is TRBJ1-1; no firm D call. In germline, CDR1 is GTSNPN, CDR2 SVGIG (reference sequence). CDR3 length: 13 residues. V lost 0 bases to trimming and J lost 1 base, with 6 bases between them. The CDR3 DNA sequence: TGTGCCTGGAGTGTATTTCCGAACACTGAAGCTTTCTTT. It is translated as CAWSVFPNTEAFF. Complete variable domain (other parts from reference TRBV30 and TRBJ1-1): SQTIHQWPATLVQPVGSPLSLECTVEGTSNPNLYWYRQAAGRGLQLLFYSVGIGQISSEVPQNLSASRPQDRQFILSSKKLLLSDSGFYLCAWSVFPNTEAFFGQGTRLTVV.

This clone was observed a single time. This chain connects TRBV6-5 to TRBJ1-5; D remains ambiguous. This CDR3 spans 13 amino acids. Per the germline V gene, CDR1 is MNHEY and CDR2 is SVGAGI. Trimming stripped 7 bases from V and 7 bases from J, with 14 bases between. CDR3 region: CASTTGFNQPQHF. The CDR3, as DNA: TGTGCCAGCACTACGGGTTTCAACCAGCCCCAGCATTTT.

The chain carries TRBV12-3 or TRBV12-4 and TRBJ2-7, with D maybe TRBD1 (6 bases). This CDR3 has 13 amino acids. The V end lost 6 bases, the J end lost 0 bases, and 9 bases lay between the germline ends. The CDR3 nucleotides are TGTGCCAGCAGCCGGACAGCCTCCTACGAGCAGTACTTC. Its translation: CASSRTASYEQYF.

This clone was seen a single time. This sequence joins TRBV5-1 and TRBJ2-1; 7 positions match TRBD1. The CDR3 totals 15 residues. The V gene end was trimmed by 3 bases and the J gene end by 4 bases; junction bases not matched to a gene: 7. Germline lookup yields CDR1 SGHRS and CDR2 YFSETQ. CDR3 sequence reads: CASSSYGDSYNEQFF. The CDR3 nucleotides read TGCGCCAGCAGCTCGTACGGGGACAGTTACAATGAGCAGTTCTTC.

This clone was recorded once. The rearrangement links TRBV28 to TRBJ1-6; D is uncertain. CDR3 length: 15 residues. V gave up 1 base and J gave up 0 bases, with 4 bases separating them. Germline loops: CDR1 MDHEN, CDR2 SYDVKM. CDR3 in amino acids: CASSLFGSYNSPLHF. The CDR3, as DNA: TGTGCCAGCAGTTTATTTGGCTCCTATAATTCACCCCTCCACTTT.

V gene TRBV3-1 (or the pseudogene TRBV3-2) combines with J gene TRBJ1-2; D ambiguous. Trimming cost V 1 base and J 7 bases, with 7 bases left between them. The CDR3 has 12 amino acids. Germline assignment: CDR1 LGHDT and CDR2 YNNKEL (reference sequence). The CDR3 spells CASSQVKSGYTF. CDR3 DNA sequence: TGTGCCAGCAGCCAAGTTAAAAGTGGCTACACCTTC.